The sequence of this TCR beta chain was determined in a study of CD8 T cells in Susac syndrome. Random hexamers were used to reverse transcribe the RNA input (about 0.5 to 1 ug). TCRdb passed the immunoSEQ multiplex PCR reads through MiXCR, listing each CDR3 protein once. Of some 96,000 distinct CDR3 sequences listed, around 94% were seen once; the top ten hold about 0.29%. The V end lost 6 bases, the J end lost 0 bases, and 14 bases lay between the germline ends. CDR3 length: 16 residues. Germline V CDR1 and CDR2: SNHLY, FYNNEI. The chain uses TRBV2 and TRBJ1-4, with D possibly being TRBD1 (6 bases). Input material: CD4+ T cells from PBMCs. The receptor comes from a human donor with Susac syndrome. Written as DNA, the CDR3 is TGTGCCAGCAGAGAGAGCACAGGGTCAACTAATGAAAAACTGTTTTTT. It translates to CASRESTGSTNEKLFF.